The sequence of this T cell receptor (beta chain) was determined in a study of hypomethylating agent response in myelodysplastic syndrome. Background on the study: Mean age was around 70 +/- 6 years; diploid cytogenetics predominated. Of about a dozen patients, a few carried TET2, the most frequent mutation. The study, taken as a whole, reports: More novel clonotypes appeared in responders; more contracted clonotypes appeared in non-responders after treatment.

To note about this clone: The antigen is not known.

The V gene end was trimmed by 5 bases and the J gene end by 7 bases; junction bases not matched to a gene: 10. Germline assignment: CDR1 SGHNT and CDR2 YYREEE (reference sequence). CDR3 length equals 15 residues. The authors' processing: VDJdb flagged about 1.7% of about 180,000 unique clonotypes as previously reported viral-epitope-specific. Data came from immunoSEQ multiplex PCR; TCRdb stores just in-frame clones and leaves some out. V and J calls and clone size come straight from that table; D and trimming were deduced from the DNA. The data hold a few thousand clones, with 87% observed a single time.

The material sequenced was bone marrow, taken before or after starting hypomethylating agent treatment for myelodysplastic syndrome (not recorded which). The rearrangement uses TRBV5-4 and TRBJ1-2; 11 nucleotides align to TRBD1. This receptor was identified in a human donor with myelodysplastic syndrome. CDR3 DNA sequence: TGTGCCAGCAGTCCAGGACAGGGGGCGCTGGGTGGCTACACCTTC. Its translation: CASSPGQGALGGYTF.